This T cell receptor (beta chain) was captured in a study of spatial heterogeneity in lung cancer. Indicated time point: sample taken at primary tumor resection. Germline loops: CDR1 KGHSH, CDR2 LQKENI. CDR3 size: 18 residues. The V gene lost 1 base and the J gene lost 3 bases, with 22 bases spanning the gap. MiXCR was run by TCRdb on the 5' RACE reads, yielding one entry per CDR3 protein. This sample has more than 2,500 distinct CDR3 sequences, with about a sixth found just once. This clonotype is medium-sized in the sample. This sequence joins TRBV18 and TRBJ2-7; D perhaps matches TRBD1 (6 bases). This specimen consisted of normal lung tissue next to the tumor, obtained at surgery. This receptor was obtained from a female donor with early-stage non-small cell lung cancer. The CDR3 loop reads CASSPRAGTTVTNYEQYF. In nucleotides, the CDR3 is TGTGCCAGCTCACCACGGGCAGGGACAACAGTGACTAACTACGAGCAGTACTTC.